The text below deals with one T cell receptor (beta chain). The data stem from a study of blood T cell repertoires in COVID-19. Turning to the study itself: Some COVID-19 samples were acute and others convalescent; all came from the United States, Italy and Spain. From T cells, B-cell-depleted T cells, or PBMCs came the material, which was cDNA or gDNA.

Sequenced by immunoSEQ multiplex PCR; TCRdb stores in-frame clones only, minus some. The sample has over 200,000 clones, around 90% seen once; the top ten hold approximately 15%. Everyone who took part was about 18 to 90 years old, and they came from 24 US areas. A PCR-confirmed or clinician-diagnosed COVID-19 case had contacted exposed participants within 2 weeks of entry. The CDR3 has 16 amino acids. The germline V and J ends were trimmed by 3 bases and 1 base, with 15 bases remaining between them. Germline V gene lookup returns CDR1 LNHDA and CDR2 SQIVND (reference sequence). Sample: PBMCs or T cells enriched from blood (not recorded which). This TCR was sampled from a man between 25 and 39 years old who had been exposed to COVID-19. The rearrangement uses TRBV19 and TRBJ1-1, with D possibly matching TRBD1 (5 bases). The CDR3 DNA reads TGTGCCAGTAGTATTGGGGGAGGAAGAGGGAACACTGAAGCTTTCTTT. Residues: CASSIGGGRGNTEAFF. The complete variable domain, with remaining parts taken from reference TRBV19 and TRBJ1-1, reads DGGITQSPKYLFRKEGQNVTLSCEQNLNHDAMYWYRQDPGQGLRLIYYSQIVNDFQKGDIAEGYSVSREKKESFPLTVTSAQKNPTAFYLCASSIGGGRGNTEAFFGQGTRLTVV.